Here is one T cell receptor (beta chain) with its context. These data belong to a study of T cells expressing NK-cell markers. The authors made TCR beta cDNA libraries by 5'RACE template switching. This switching added a universal primer site and UMIs. One entry per CDR3 protein, without DNA, is what TCRdb gives after re-calling the 5' RACE reads. The ten most abundant clones cover around 18% of a sample with 150,000 or so distinct CDR3 sequences. This CDR3 comprises 18 residues. Looked up from germline, CDR1 is DFQATT and CDR2 is SNEGSKA (reference sequence). V and J are TRBV20-1 and TRBJ2-1; checking the TCRdb D call of TRBD2 is not possible without DNA. The sequencing sample was made of blood T cells: a sorted CD56 or NKG2C T cell subset, CD4+ or CD8+ T cells, or bulk PBMC T cells (not recorded which). This clonotype was sampled from a woman aged 18 to 75 in good health. The chain's CDR3 is CSAPPGLAGERSYNEQFF.